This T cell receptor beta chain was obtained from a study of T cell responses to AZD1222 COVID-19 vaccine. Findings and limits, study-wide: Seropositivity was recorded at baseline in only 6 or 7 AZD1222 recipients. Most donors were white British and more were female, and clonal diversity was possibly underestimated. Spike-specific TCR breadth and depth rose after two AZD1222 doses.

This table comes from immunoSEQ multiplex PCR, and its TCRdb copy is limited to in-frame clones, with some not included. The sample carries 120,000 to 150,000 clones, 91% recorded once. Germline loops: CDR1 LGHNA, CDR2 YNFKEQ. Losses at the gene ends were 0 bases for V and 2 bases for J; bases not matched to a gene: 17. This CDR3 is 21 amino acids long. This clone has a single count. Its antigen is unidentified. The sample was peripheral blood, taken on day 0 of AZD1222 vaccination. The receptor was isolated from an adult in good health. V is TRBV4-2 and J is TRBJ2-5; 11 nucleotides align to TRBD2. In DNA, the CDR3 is TGTGCCAGCAGCCAAGACCATTTAAGGCTAGCGGGGGGCCTCGCACAAGAGACCCAGTACTTC. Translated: CASSQDHLRLAGGLAQETQYF.